The next 17 T cell receptor beta chains were all read from a single sample in a study of regulatory T cells. The PCR used 52 TRBV and 13 TRBJ primers. TCRdb's table, derived via immunoSEQ multiplex PCR, lists solely in-frame clones and lacks some. The sample includes a few thousand clones, approximately 84% of them seen just once. Material for sequencing was CD8+ T cells sorted from blood. The receptors originated from a child aged 10-17 years with CD3G deficiency.

Only a few counts were recorded for this clone. The chain uses TRBV28 and TRBJ2-7; D might be TRBD2 (6 bases). V was cut by 5 bases and J by 3 bases, with 17 bases left in between. The CDR3 runs to 15 residues. Germline V gene data show CDR1 as MDHEN and CDR2 as SYDVKM. CDR3 amino acids: CASSDVLGGDYEQYF. For the CDR3, the DNA is TGTGCCAGCAGTGACGTACTAGGAGGGGACTACGAGCAGTACTTC.

The chain carries TRBV10-3 and TRBJ2-1; the match to TRBD1 covers 8 bases. V gave up 3 bases and J gave up 5 bases; unmatched junction bases: 6. The CDR3 covers 15 residues. Germline V lookup: CDR1 ENHRY, CDR2 SYGVKD. CDR3 protein: CAISDPGQGNNEQFF. For the CDR3, the DNA is TGTGCCATCAGTGACCCCGGACAGGGCAACAATGAGCAGTTCTTC.

The chain has TRBV19 and TRBJ1-2; D may be TRBD1 (6 bases). CDR1 is LNHDA and CDR2 is SQIVND in the germline V gene (reference sequence). Trimming cost V 4 bases and J 8 bases, with 17 bases left between them. The CDR3 covers 14 residues. The CDR3 DNA reads TGTGCCAGTAGTAGCCCGGGGGCGCGTTACGGCTACACCTTC. It translates to CASSSPGARYGYTF.

This chain links TRBV7-9 with TRBJ2-6, with D possibly being TRBD1 (6 bases). The CDR3 covers 15 residues. Germline V CDR1 and CDR2: SEHNR, FQNEAQ (reference sequence). The V and J ends lost 5 bases and 3 bases respectively, with 11 bases between them. CDR3 in amino acids: CASSPGTSGANVLTF. Written as DNA, the CDR3 is TGTGCCAGCAGCCCTGGGACAAGTGGGGCCAACGTCCTGACTTTC. The complete variable domain, with remaining parts taken from reference TRBV7-9 and TRBJ2-6, reads DTGVSQNPRHKITKRGQNVTFRCDPISEHNRLYWYRQTLGQGPEFLTYFQNEAQLEKSRLLSDRFSAERPKGSFSTLEIQRTEQGDSAMYLCASSPGTSGANVLTFGAGSRLTVL.

This clone came up a few times. The rearrangement links TRBV7-6 to TRBJ2-7; 7 bases are a match to TRBD2. Germline V gives CDR1 SGHVS, CDR2 FNYEAQ. This CDR3 spans 16 amino acids. Trimming cost V 5 bases and J 4 bases; bases outside gene matches: 14. The chain's CDR3 is CASSPGGRGLGYEQYF. For the CDR3, the DNA is TGTGCCAGCAGCCCTGGGGGGAGGGGATTGGGGTACGAGCAGTACTTC.

The chain is built from TRBV28 and TRBJ2-3; D is uncertain. CDR1 and CDR2 from the germline V gene are MDHEN and SYDVKM. This CDR3 region has 14 residues. Trimming stripped 4 bases from V and 5 bases from J, with 13 bases between. CDR3 protein: CASSSLAQQDTQYF. CDR3 coding DNA: TGTGCCAGCAGTTCATTAGCCCAACAAGATACGCAGTATTTT.

This clone was detected only once. The V call is TRBV11-2, the J call TRBJ2-1, with no clear D. Trimming cost V 5 bases and J 6 bases, with 8 bases left between them. CDR3 size: 12 residues. The V gene's germline CDR1 is SGHAT and CDR2 FQNNGV. CDR3 in amino acids: CASSVPSNEQFF. The CDR3 DNA sequence: TGTGCCAGCAGCGTACCCAGCAATGAGCAGTTCTTC.

This chain uses TRBV5-1 with TRBJ2-5; 9 nucleotides line up with TRBD2. CDR1 is SGHRS and CDR2 is YFSETQ in the germline V gene. There are 16 residues in the CDR3. The V segment lost 4 bases and the J segment 4 bases; nucleotides outside the gene matches: 11. The DNA for the CDR3 is TGCGCCAGCAGCATGACTAGCGGAGGGGCGGGAGAGACCCAGTACTTC. Its protein is CASSMTSGGAGETQYF.

V and J are TRBV11-1 and TRBJ2-3, with unresolved D. This CDR3 has 14 residues. Germline V CDR1 and CDR2: SGHAT, FQDESV (reference sequence). Trimming pared 5 bases from V and 5 bases from J, leaving 14 bases between. The CDR3 spells CASSRASLGDTQYF. The CDR3 DNA reads TGTGCCAGCAGCAGGGCCTCGCTGGGAGATACGCAGTATTTT.

V gene TRBV6-4 combines with J gene TRBJ2-7, with a possible D match to TRBD2 (5 bases). The germline V gene has CDR1 MRHNA and CDR2 SNTAGT. The CDR3 has 14 residues. With 3 bases removed from V and 7 bases from J, the gap between germline ends came to 16 bases. The CDR3 region has the DNA TGTGCCAGCAGTGAAGCGGTTCTGTTTAATGAGCAGTACTTC. It encodes CASSEAVLFNEQYF.

The chain links TRBV21-1 to TRBJ1-1. TRBV21-1 is a pseudogene segment. The CDR3 covers 14 residues. The CDR3 coding sequence is TGTGCCAGCAGCAAAATAGGGGGGGCTGCTGAAGCTTTCTTT. Residues: CASSKIGGAAEAFF.

V and J are TRBV21-1 and TRBJ1-4; the table's TRBD1 call for D was not verified on the DNA. TRBV21-1 is a pseudogene. This CDR3 region has 15 residues. In DNA, the CDR3 is TGTGCCAGCAGCAAGAAGGCAGGGGGGAATGAAAAACTGTTTTTT. Translated: CASSKKAGGNEKLFF.

V is TRBV10-2 and J is TRBJ2-2, with D possibly matching TRBD1 (6 bases). Trimming took off 5 bases at V and 12 bases at J, with 22 bases between the two ends. CDR3 length equals 15 residues. Germline values: CDR1 WSHSY, CDR2 SAAADI. CDR3 sequence (DNA): TGCGCCAGCAGTAAGACGGTTAGGGGGATGGGCAAGCTGTTTTTT. Translation gives CASSKTVRGMGKLFF.

The rearrangement links TRBV6-1 to TRBJ2-7, with D perhaps TRBD1 (5 bases). V was cut by 2 bases and J by 4 bases, with 9 bases left in between. Looked up from germline, CDR1 is MNHNS and CDR2 is SASEGT. The CDR3 is 13 amino acids. CDR3 region: CASSERGGYEQYF. The CDR3 nucleotides read TGTGCCAGCAGTGAAAGGGGCGGTTACGAGCAGTACTTC.

This chain joins TRBV28 and TRBJ2-3; TRBD2 agrees at 7 bases. Looked up from germline, CDR1 is MDHEN and CDR2 is SYDVKM. This CDR3 has 16 residues. V lost 3 bases to trimming and J lost 6 bases; unmatched junction nucleotides: 12. DNA for the CDR3: TGTGCCAGCAGTTTCGGGCCAGCGGGGACCCAGGATACGCAGTATTTT. Its protein is CASSFGPAGTQDTQYF.

The gene calls are TRBV28 and TRBJ2-7; no reliable D call. Germline V gene lookup returns CDR1 MDHEN and CDR2 SYDVKM. The CDR3 loop spans 12 amino acids. The germline V and J ends were trimmed by 3 bases and 7 bases, with 10 bases remaining between them. This chain's CDR3 is CASSFPQREQYF. Here the CDR3 DNA reads TGTGCCAGCAGTTTCCCCCAGAGGGAGCAGTACTTC.

The chain uses TRBV13 and TRBJ2-1; TRBD2 agrees at 14 bases. The V gene's germline CDR1 is PRHDT and CDR2 FYEKMQ (reference sequence). The CDR3 contains 16 residues. V was pared by 4 bases and J by 7 bases, with 6 bases of the junction left unmatched. The CDR3 nucleotides are TGTGCCAGCAGCTATACCGGGACTAGCGGGAGAAATGAGCAGTTCTTC. Translated, it gives CASSYTGTSGRNEQFF. Using reference TRBV13 and TRBJ2-1 for the parts outside the CDR3, the full variable domain is AAGVIQSPRHLIKEKRETATLKCYPIPRHDTVYWYQQGPGQDPQFLISFYEKMQSDKGSIPDRFSAQQFSDYHSELNMSSLELGDSALYFCASSYTGTSGRNEQFFGPGTRLTVL.